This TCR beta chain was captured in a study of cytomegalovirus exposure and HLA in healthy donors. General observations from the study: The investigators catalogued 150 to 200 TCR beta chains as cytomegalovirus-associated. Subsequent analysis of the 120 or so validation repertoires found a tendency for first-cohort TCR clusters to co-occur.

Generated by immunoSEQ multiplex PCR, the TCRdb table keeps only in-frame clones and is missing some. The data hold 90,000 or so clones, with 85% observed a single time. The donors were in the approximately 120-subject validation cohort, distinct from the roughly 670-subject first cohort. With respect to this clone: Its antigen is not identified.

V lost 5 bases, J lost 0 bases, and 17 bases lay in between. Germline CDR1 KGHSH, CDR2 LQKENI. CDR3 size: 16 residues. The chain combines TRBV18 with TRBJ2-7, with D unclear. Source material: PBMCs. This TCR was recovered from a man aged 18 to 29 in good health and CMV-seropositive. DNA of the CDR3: TGTGCCAGCTCAACCACCCCACCTCTGAGCTCCTACGAGCAGTACTTC. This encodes CASSTTPPLSSYEQYF.